This paragraph reports one T cell receptor beta chain. No cognate antigen has been identified for it. Base qualities are not at hand, and no much larger clone is one base apart. The goal of deep resolution MiSeq sequencing was a depth between 1 in 1 million and 1 in 200,000 T cells, and coverage averaged 10x per clonotype. The immunoSEQ hsTCRB Kit was used to generate the TCR beta libraries. In the authors' own workflow: ImmunoSEQ Data Assistant and ImmunoSEQ Analyzer were used for data analysis, and V, D and J genes were assigned according to IMGT definitions. Clonality, which ranges from 0 to 1, was calculated as one minus the normalized Shannon entropy of productive rearrangement frequencies. Only overrepresented clonotypes making up at least 0.05% of each patient's repertoire were included in the public clonotype analysis. Roughly 12 age-matched healthy donor repertoires from immuneACCESS were used as controls for clonality. In its TCRdb copy, this immuneACCESS table keeps in-frame sequences only and misses some clones. Where compared with another copy, unresolved V genes explain less than half of these, and the others have no known cause. V, J and clone size are those of that table, while D and trimming were read from the DNA. Counted in this sample were about 300,000 clones; around 76% of them appeared once. Of the sample, about 5.3% falls within the top ten clones.

In the paper's terms, the time point label means: progressive disease on ibrutinib. About 2 micrograms of genomic DNA were extracted from cryopreserved PBMCs for TCR beta library preparation. Longitudinal blood samples from CLL patients on ibrutinib monotherapy underwent high-throughput TCR beta sequencing. The patients were enrolled in a single-center, open-label phase 2 trial of ibrutinib monotherapy. This sample was taken from a study of cytotoxic CD8 clonotypes in ibrutinib-treated CLL (dated by TCRdb to the early 2020s). For the study in its entirety: The cohort included some 14 treatment-naive and approximately eleven relapsed/refractory patients; some 18 were IGHV unmutated. Responses were partial in some 24 patients and complete in 2; after median around 68 months follow-up, about 15 stayed in remission and some twelve progressed. Response samples were taken after a median of roughly eleven months on treatment, ranging from about 6 to 40 months. An average of roughly 270,000 productive templates and some 99,000 productive rearrangements was obtained per sample. Longitudinal samples were obtainable from 26 of the 86 participants in the trial. Cryopreserved peripheral blood mononuclear cells were collected at three points: before therapy, at response, and at either sustained remission or disease progression. Patients were still on ibrutinib when every remission and progressive disease sample was collected.

Overall study results and their limits: At ibrutinib response clonality went up, during sustained remission it held steady, and at progression it dropped back toward baseline. Baseline clonality exceeded that of age-matched healthy donors and correlated strongly with circulating CD8+ T-cell counts. Public clonotypes were rare and either shrank or stayed stable during treatment, and the rise in clonality at ibrutinib response reflected expansion of private clonotypes. Sustained-remission and progressing patients did not have matched sampling times, and lymph node repertoires were not examined.

Deletion took 5 bases off V and 6 bases off J, with a span of 20 bases between the germline ends. CDR1 and CDR2 (SGHAT, FQNNGV) derive from the germline V gene. Taken from cysteine to phenylalanine, the CDR3 has 16 residues. The sequence is cut down to CDR3 DNA, 48 bases in frame from base 1. Sequencing used PBMCs, obtained at disease progression, from a patient treated with ibrutinib. This sequence originates from a human donor with chronic lymphocytic leukemia. The chain is made from TRBV11-2 and TRBJ2-1; D gene: possibly TRBD2, on 5 matching bases. The CDR3 protein is CASSHHFLASFNEQFF. The bases read TGTGCCAGCAGCCATCACTTCCTAGCATCATTCAATGAGCAGTTCTTC.